Following are 8 T cell receptor beta chains from one sample sequenced in a study of blood T cell repertoires in COVID-19. Clones were sequenced by immunoSEQ multiplex PCR, and TCRdb holds only the in-frame ones, with some missing. Of under 140,000 clones listed, approximately 90% are singletons. The sample taken for sequencing was peripheral blood. Receptors were obtained from a woman between 50 and 59 years old with acute or convalescent COVID-19.

In its sample, this clone was seen many times. The rearrangement joins TRBV6-4 to TRBJ2-1; 7 positions match TRBD2. Germline CDR1 reads MRHNA; CDR2 reads SNTAGT. Unmatched junction bases numbered 7, after V lost 6 bases and J lost 8 bases. This CDR3 has 13 amino acids. The CDR3 here is CASRSGGRDEQFF. CDR3 DNA sequence: TGTGCCAGCAGATCCGGGGGGAGGGATGAGCAGTTCTTC.

This clone has a single count. The chain carries TRBV7-6 and TRBJ2-2; D is perhaps TRBD2 (6 bases). The V end was cut by 5 bases, the J end by 4 bases, with 17 bases between. CDR1 is SGHVS and CDR2 is FNYEAQ in the germline V gene. The CDR3 loop spans 16 amino acids. The CDR3 loop reads CASSLGPAGSTGELFF. The CDR3 DNA reads TGTGCCAGCAGCCTCGGCCCCGCCGGGAGCACCGGGGAGCTGTTTTTT.

In its sample, this clone is large. This chain joins TRBV5-5 and TRBJ1-3, with 9 bases identical to TRBD1. Germline values: CDR1 SGHKS, CDR2 YYEKEE (reference sequence). This CDR3 comprises 17 residues. After removal of 4 bases from V and 0 bases from J, the junction contained 8 bases not matched to a gene. This chain's CDR3 is CASSLRTGDFSGNTIYF. CDR3 bases: TGTGCCAGCAGCCTCAGGACAGGGGACTTCTCTGGAAACACCATATATTTT.

J is TRBJ2-7 and V is TRBV18, with a weak D call TRBD1 (5 bases). CDR3 length equals 16 residues. Germline V lookup: CDR1 KGHSH, CDR2 LQKENI. The V and J ends lost 3 bases and 3 bases respectively, with 18 bases between them. Here the CDR3 DNA reads TGTGCCAGCTCACCCCGCCAGGGCACTTCCTTCTACGAGCAGTACTTC. Protein product: CASSPRQGTSFYEQYF.

The chain is built from TRBV10-3 and TRBJ2-3; the D gene is possibly TRBD2 (6 bases). Trimming shortened V by 9 bases and J by 4 bases, and 20 bases separated the two germline ends. This CDR3 spans 15 amino acids. Looked up from germline, CDR1 is ENHRY and CDR2 is SYGVKD. CDR3 amino acids: CAIAPGTSPSDTQYF. The CDR3 region has the DNA TGTGCCATTGCCCCCGGGACTTCCCCTTCAGATACGCAGTATTTT.

The chain joins TRBV10-2 to TRBJ2-5; 8 nucleotides line up with TRBD2. The CDR3 totals 14 residues. The germline gives CDR1 WSHSY, CDR2 SAAADI. V lost 9 bases and J lost 4; bases outside the gene matches: 10. The CDR3 bases are TGCGCCAGTGGGGGCGGGAGGTTGCGAGAGACCCAGTACTTC. This encodes CASGGGRLRETQYF.

This chain connects TRBV20-1 to TRBJ1-2; D unresolved. CDR3 length: 12 amino acids. The V and J ends lost 3 bases and 1 base respectively, with 6 bases between them. CDR1 DFQATT and CDR2 SNEGSKA come from the germline V gene (reference sequence). Here the CDR3 reads CSASSYNYGYTF. The CDR3 DNA reads TGCAGTGCTAGTTCGTATAACTATGGCTACACCTTC.

The genes are TRBV12-5 and TRBJ2-5; 7 positions match TRBD1. The germline CDR1 and CDR2 sequences are LGHNT and FRNRAP. The V and J ends lost 1 base and 5 bases, in that order; junction bases with no gene match: 4. The CDR3 contains 14 residues. This CDR3 reads CASGLGQGRETQYF. Written as DNA, the CDR3 is TGTGCTAGTGGTTTGGGACAGGGTCGGGAGACCCAGTACTTC.